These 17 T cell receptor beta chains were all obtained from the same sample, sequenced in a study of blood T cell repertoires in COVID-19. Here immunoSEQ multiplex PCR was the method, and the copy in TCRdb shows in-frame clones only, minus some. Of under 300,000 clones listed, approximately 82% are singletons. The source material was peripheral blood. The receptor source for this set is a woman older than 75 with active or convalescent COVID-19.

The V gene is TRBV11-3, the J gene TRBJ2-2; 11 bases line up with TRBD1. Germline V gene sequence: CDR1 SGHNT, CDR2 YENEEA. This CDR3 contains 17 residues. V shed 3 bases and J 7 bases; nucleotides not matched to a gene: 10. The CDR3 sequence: CASSLPGQGALGGELFF. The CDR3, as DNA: TGTGCCAGCAGCTTGCCTGGACAGGGGGCGCTGGGCGGGGAGCTGTTTTTT.

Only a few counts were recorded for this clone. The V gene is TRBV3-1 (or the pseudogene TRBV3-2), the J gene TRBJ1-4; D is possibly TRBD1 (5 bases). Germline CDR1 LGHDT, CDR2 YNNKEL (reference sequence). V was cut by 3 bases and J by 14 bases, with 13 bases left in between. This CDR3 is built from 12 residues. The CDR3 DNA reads TGTGCCAGCAGCCACCGGACACGCTTGCTGTTTTTT. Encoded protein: CASSHRTRLLFF.

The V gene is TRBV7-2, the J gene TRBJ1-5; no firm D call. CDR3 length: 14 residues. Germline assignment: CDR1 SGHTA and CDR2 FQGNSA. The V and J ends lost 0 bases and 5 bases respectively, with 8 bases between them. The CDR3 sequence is CASSLAWRDQPQHF. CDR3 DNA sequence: TGTGCCAGCAGCTTAGCTTGGCGGGATCAGCCCCAGCATTTT.

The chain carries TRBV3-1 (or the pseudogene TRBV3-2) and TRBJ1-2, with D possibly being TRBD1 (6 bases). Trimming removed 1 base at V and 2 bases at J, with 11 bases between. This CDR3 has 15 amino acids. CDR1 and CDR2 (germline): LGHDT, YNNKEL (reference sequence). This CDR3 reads CASSQVFTGNYGYTF. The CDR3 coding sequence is TGTGCCAGCAGCCAAGTGTTCACAGGGAACTATGGCTACACCTTC.

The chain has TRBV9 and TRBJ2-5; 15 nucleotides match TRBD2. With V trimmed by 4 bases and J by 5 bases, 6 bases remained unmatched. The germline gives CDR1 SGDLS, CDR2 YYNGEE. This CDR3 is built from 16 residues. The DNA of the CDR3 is TGTGCCAGCAGCACTTGGACTAGCGGGGGGGCGGAGACCCAGTACTTC. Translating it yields CASSTWTSGGAETQYF.

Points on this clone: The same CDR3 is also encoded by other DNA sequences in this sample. Here the CDR3 reads CASSQDRAGNTIYF. The CDR3 nucleotides read TGTGCCAGCTCACAAGACAGGGCTGGAAACACCATATATTTT. The rearrangement links TRBV18 to TRBJ1-3; 7 nucleotides agree with TRBD1. V lost 4 bases and J lost 2; bases outside the gene matches: 2. Germline values: CDR1 KGHSH, CDR2 LQKENI. The CDR3 has 14 residues.

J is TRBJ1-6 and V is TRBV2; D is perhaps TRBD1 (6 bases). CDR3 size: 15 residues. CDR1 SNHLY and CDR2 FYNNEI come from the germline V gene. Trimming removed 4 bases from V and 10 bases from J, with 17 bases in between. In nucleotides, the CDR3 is TGTGCCAGCAGTGCGGCGCCAGGGGCTCAATCACCCCTCCACTTT. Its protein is CASSAAPGAQSPLHF.

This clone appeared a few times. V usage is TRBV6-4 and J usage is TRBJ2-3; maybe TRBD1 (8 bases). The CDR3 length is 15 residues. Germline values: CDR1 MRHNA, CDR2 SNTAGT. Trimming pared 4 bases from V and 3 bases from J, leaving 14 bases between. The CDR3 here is CASSVDRGGTDTQYF. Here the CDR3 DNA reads TGTGCCAGCAGTGTCGACAGGGGAGGGACAGATACGCAGTATTTT.

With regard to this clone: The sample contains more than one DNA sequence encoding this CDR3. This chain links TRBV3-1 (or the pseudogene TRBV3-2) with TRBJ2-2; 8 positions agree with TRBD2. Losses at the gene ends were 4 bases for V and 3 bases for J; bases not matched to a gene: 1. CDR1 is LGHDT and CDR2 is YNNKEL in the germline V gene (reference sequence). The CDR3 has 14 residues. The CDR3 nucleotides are TGTGCCAGCAGCCTACTAGCGGACACCGGGGAGCTGTTTTTT. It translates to CASSLLADTGELFF.

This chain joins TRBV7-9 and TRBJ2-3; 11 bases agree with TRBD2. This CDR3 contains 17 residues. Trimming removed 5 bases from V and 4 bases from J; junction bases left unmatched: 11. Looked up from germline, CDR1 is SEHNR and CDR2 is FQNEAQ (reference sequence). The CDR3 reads CASSATELAGAADTQYF. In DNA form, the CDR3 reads TGTGCCAGCAGCGCTACAGAACTAGCGGGAGCTGCAGATACGCAGTATTTT.

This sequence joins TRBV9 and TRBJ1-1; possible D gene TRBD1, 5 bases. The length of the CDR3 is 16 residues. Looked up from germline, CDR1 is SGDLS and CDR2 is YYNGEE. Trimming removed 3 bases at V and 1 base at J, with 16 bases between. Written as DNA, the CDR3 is TGTGCCAGCAGCGAGGGGTCACAGGCGTCGAACACTGAAGCTTTCTTT. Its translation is CASSEGSQASNTEAFF.

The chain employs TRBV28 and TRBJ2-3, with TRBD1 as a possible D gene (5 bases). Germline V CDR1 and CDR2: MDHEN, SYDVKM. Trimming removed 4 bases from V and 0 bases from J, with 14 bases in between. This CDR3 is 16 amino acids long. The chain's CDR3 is CASSSRPGKSTDTQYF. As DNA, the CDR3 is TGTGCCAGCAGTTCACGCCCAGGGAAAAGCACAGATACGCAGTATTTT.

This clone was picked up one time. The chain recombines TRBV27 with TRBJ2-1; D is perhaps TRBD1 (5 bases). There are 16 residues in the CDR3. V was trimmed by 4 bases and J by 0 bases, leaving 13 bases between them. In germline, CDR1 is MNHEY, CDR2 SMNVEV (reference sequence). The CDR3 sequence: CASSSRGRGSYNEQFF. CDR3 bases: TGTGCCAGCAGTTCAAGGGGAAGGGGCTCCTACAATGAGCAGTTCTTC.

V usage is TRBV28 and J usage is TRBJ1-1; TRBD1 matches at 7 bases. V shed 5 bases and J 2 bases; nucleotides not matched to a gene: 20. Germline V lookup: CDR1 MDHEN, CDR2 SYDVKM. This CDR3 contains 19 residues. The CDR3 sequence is CASSRGTTTGPYDNTEAFF. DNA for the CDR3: TGTGCCAGCAGTCGAGGCACTACGACAGGGCCCTATGATAACACTGAAGCTTTCTTT.

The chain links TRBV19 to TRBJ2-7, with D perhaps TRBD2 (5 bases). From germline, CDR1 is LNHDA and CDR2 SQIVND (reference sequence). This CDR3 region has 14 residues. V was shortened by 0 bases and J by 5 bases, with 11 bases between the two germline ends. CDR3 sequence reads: CASSIDYGLDEQYF. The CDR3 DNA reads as TGTGCCAGTAGTATAGACTACGGACTGGACGAGCAGTACTTC.

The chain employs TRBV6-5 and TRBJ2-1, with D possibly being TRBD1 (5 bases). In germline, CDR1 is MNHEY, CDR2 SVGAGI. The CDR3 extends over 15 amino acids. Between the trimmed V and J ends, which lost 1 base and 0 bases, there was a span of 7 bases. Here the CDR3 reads CASSYLGDSYNEQFF. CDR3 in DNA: TGTGCCAGCAGTTACTTAGGGGACTCCTACAATGAGCAGTTCTTC.

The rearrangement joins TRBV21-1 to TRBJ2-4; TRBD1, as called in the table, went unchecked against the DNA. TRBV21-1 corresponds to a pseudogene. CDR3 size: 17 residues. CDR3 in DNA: TGTGCCAGCAGCAAGGCGACAGGGGACATAGCCAAAAACATTCAGTACTTC. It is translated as CASSKATGDIAKNIQYF.